The entry below describes one T cell receptor beta chain. Its matching antigen is unknown. The data stem from a study of OX40 agonist ivuxolimab in advanced cancers. Study-wide background: Among those treated, three patients had partial responses, one with hepatocellular carcinoma and two with cutaneous melanoma.

Germline V lookup: CDR1 SGHTA, CDR2 FQGNSA. Trimming cost V 5 bases and J 2 bases; bases outside gene matches: 3. This CDR3 comprises 15 residues. Produced via immunoSEQ multiplex PCR; TCRdb's table is partial and in-frame only. This table has roughly 26,000 clones, approximately 83% appearing once. General observations from the study: Clonal expansion among partial responders at 0.1-3.0 mg/kg ranked near the lowest.

This receptor was taken from an adult with an advanced solid tumor such as melanoma, head and neck, liver or kidney cancer. The sample consisted of CD4+ or CD8+ T cells sorted from blood, taken in a trial of the OX40 agonist ivuxolimab. V is TRBV7-2 and J is TRBJ2-3; the match to TRBD2 covers 11 bases. The CDR3 nucleotides are TGTGCCAGCAGCCTACTAGCGGGGGCCACAGATACGCAGTATTTT. Its protein product is CASSLLAGATDTQYF.